Presented here are 25 T cell receptor beta chains from one specimen sequenced in a study of blood T cell repertoires in COVID-19. The assay was immunoSEQ multiplex PCR, and TCRdb's table has in-frame clones only and misses some. Of around 250,000 clones in the sample, less than 90% were seen once. The sequenced sample was peripheral blood. These receptors were collected from a middle-aged woman who had recovered from COVID-19.

The CDR3 loop reads CASSLTRGPNYGYTF. DNA of the CDR3: TGTGCCAGCAGCTTGACCAGGGGGCCCAACTATGGCTACACCTTC. The V and J genes are TRBV11-2 and TRBJ1-2, with TRBD1 identical over 8 bases. Germline CDR1 is SGHAT and CDR2 is FQNNGV. The CDR3 contains 15 residues. V gave up 3 bases and J gave up 2 bases; unmatched junction bases: 5.

This clone was seen only a few times. The chain couples TRBV6-1 to TRBJ1-1; no clear D gene. The CDR3 extends over 15 amino acids. Per the germline V gene, CDR1 is MNHNS and CDR2 is SASEGT. V gave up 2 bases and J gave up 8 bases, with 18 bases separating them. CDR3 protein: CASSEPSRGREEAFF. The CDR3 nucleotides are TGTGCCAGCAGTGAACCATCGAGAGGGAGGGAAGAAGCTTTCTTT.

This clone was observed once. The CDR3 sequence: CASSPGTEGHEQFF. CDR3 sequence (DNA): TGTGCCAGCTCTCCCGGGACGGAGGGACATGAGCAGTTCTTC. This sequence joins TRBV18 and TRBJ2-1, with D possibly matching TRBD2 (6 bases). The CDR3 has 14 amino acids. From germline, CDR1 is KGHSH and CDR2 LQKENI. The V gene lost 6 bases and the J gene lost 8 bases, with 17 bases spanning the gap.

The V call is TRBV3-1 (or the pseudogene TRBV3-2), the J call TRBJ2-1; 8 bases are shared with TRBD2. The junction had 12 bases not matched to a gene; V was cut back by 3 bases and J by 5 bases. The germline V gene has CDR1 LGHDT and CDR2 YNNKEL (reference sequence). The CDR3 covers 17 residues. This CDR3 is CASSHWGGGGRHNEQFF. As DNA, the CDR3 is TGTGCCAGCAGCCACTGGGGCGGCGGGGGGCGCCACAATGAGCAGTTCTTC.

V gene TRBV7-8 combines with J gene TRBJ1-3; D uncertain. The CDR3 runs 16 residues. Germline V gene sequence: CDR1 SGHVS, CDR2 FQNEAQ. V was cut by 5 bases and J by 0 bases, with 14 bases left in between. In DNA, the CDR3 is TGTGCCAGCAGCCCCGATCGATCTAGCTCTGGAAACACCATATATTTT. This encodes CASSPDRSSSGNTIYF.

V usage is TRBV7-2 and J usage is TRBJ1-5; TRBD1 agrees at 7 bases. The junction had 3 bases not matched to a gene; V was cut back by 1 base and J by 3 bases. The CDR3 runs 15 residues. Germline V gene sequence: CDR1 SGHTA, CDR2 FQGNSA. CDR3 sequence reads: CASSLGTGYNQPQHF. In DNA form, the CDR3 reads TGTGCCAGCAGCTTAGGGACAGGCTACAATCAGCCCCAGCATTTT.

The J gene is TRBJ2-5, the V gene TRBV7-9, with TRBD2 matching 7 bases. The V segment lost 1 base and the J segment 1 base; nucleotides outside the gene matches: 6. The germline CDR1 and CDR2 sequences are SEHNR and FQNEAQ (reference sequence). The CDR3 is 16 residues long. The CDR3, as DNA: TGTGCCAGCAGCTTAGGTGTTTGGGGGGGCCAAGAGACCCAGTACTTC. Translated: CASSLGVWGGQETQYF.

The V call is TRBV29-1, the J call TRBJ2-7; D might be TRBD1 (6 bases). The length of the CDR3 is 12 residues. The germline V and J ends were trimmed by 8 bases and 7 bases, with 18 bases remaining between them. Germline assignment: CDR1 SQVTM and CDR2 ANQGSEA. The CDR3 nucleotides read TGCAGCACATTGGCTGGAGGACAGGAGCAGTACTTC. Protein sequence: CSTLAGGQEQYF.

The chain couples TRBV13 to TRBJ1-2, with TRBD1 matching over 10 bases. Per the germline V gene, CDR1 is PRHDT and CDR2 is FYEKMQ (reference sequence). The CDR3 sequence is 15 residues long. J gave up 7 bases and V 7 bases, and 12 bases lay outside the gene matches. The CDR3 region has the DNA TGTGCCAGCACCTGGCCGTCGACAGGGGGCGGTGGCTACACCTTC. Its translation is CASTWPSTGGGGYTF.

The chain links TRBV10-3 to TRBJ1-3; the match to TRBD1 covers 10 bases. The V gene's germline CDR1 is ENHRY and CDR2 SYGVKD. The J segment lost 0 bases and the V segment lost 6 bases, leaving 5 bases of the junction unmatched. The CDR3 covers 16 residues. The CDR3 here is CAISPGTGDSGNTIYF. For the CDR3, the DNA is TGTGCCATCAGCCCCGGGACAGGGGACTCTGGAAACACCATATATTTT.

The J gene is TRBJ2-6, the V gene TRBV27; the match to TRBD1 covers 8 bases. CDR3 length: 17 amino acids. V lost 5 bases and J lost 0; bases outside the gene matches: 6. Germline loops: CDR1 MNHEY, CDR2 SMNVEV (reference sequence). This chain's CDR3 is CASSLDRGSSGANVLTF. The CDR3 bases are TGTGCCAGCAGTCTTGACAGGGGTTCCTCTGGGGCCAACGTCCTGACTTTC.

The chain combines TRBV23-1 with TRBJ1-1; tentative D call: TRBD1 (6 bases). TRBV23-1 is treated as an ORF (open reading frame) with a function not yet certain. This CDR3 contains 17 residues. The V and J ends lost 1 base and 5 bases respectively, with 20 bases between them. The CDR3 DNA is TGCGCCAGCAGTCAATTGAGGGGGGGCAGGGTAAAGACTGAAGCTTTCTTT. Protein: CASSQLRGGRVKTEAFF.

J is TRBJ2-5 and V is TRBV11-2; 11 positions match TRBD1. Looked up from germline, CDR1 is SGHAT and CDR2 is FQNNGV. Germline trimming cut 4 bases from V and 7 bases from J; bases unmatched to any gene: 14. This CDR3 is built from 17 residues. The CDR3 nucleotides read TGTGCCAGCAGCTCCCCGGACAGGGGGCTAGAATCGGGGACCCAGTACTTC. Translated, it gives CASSSPDRGLESGTQYF.

The rearrangement links TRBV4-1 to TRBJ1-1; D gene uncertain. Trimming removed 6 bases from V and 0 bases from J, with 8 bases in between. Germline assignment: CDR1 MGHRA and CDR2 YSYEKL. There are 13 residues in the CDR3. The CDR3 coding sequence is TGCGCCAGCAGTGGTGGCATGAACACTGAAGCTTTCTTT. It codes for CASSGGMNTEAFF.

DNA of the CDR3: TGCGCCAGCAGCTTCGCGACAGGAGCGAACACTGAAGCTTTCTTT. It specifies CASSFATGANTEAFF. This rearrangement joins TRBV5-1 to TRBJ1-1; maybe TRBD1 (6 bases). The germline V gene encodes CDR1 SGHRS and CDR2 YFSETQ. Trimming took 2 bases from V and 1 from J, leaving 12 bases between them. The CDR3 contains 15 residues. The complete variable domain, with remaining parts taken from reference TRBV5-1 and TRBJ1-1, reads KAGVTQTPRYLIKTRGQQVTLSCSPISGHRSVSWYQQTPGQGLQFLFEYFSETQRNKGNFPGRFSGRQFSNSRSEMNVSTLELGDSALYLCASSFATGANTEAFFGQGTRLTVV.

Concerning this clone itself: Other nucleotide sequences in the sample specify the same CDR3. The V gene is TRBV2, the J gene TRBJ1-2; D call uncertain. The CDR3 runs 13 residues. The germline V gene encodes CDR1 SNHLY and CDR2 FYNNEI. Trimming stripped 0 bases from V and 2 bases from J, with 4 bases between. The CDR3 is CASSEALNYGYTF. The CDR3 DNA sequence: TGTGCCAGCAGTGAAGCACTGAACTATGGCTACACCTTC.

The chain employs TRBV6-1 and TRBJ1-5, with D possibly being TRBD1 (6 bases). Germline V gene sequence: CDR1 MNHNS, CDR2 SASEGT. The CDR3 is made up of 15 amino acids. Trimming took 3 bases from V and 7 from J, leaving 16 bases between them. The CDR3, as DNA: TGTGCCAGCAGTGATCAAGGGGGTCAAACCCAGCCCCAGCATTTT. Translation: CASSDQGGQTQPQHF.

This clone was observed a single time. This rearrangement joins TRBV5-5 to TRBJ1-6; D is possibly TRBD1 (5 bases). V lost 3 bases to trimming and J lost 7 bases, with 14 bases between them. CDR1 is SGHKS, CDR2 YYEKEE, per germline (reference sequence). The length of the CDR3 is 15 residues. The CDR3 is CASSSRAQGNSPLHF. In DNA form, the CDR3 reads TGTGCCAGCAGCTCCCGAGCGCAGGGAAATTCACCCCTCCACTTT. The variable domain in full, with the rest retrieved from reference TRBV5-5 and TRBJ1-6, is DAGVTQSPTHLIKTRGQQVTLRCSPISGHKSVSWYQQVLGQGPQFIFQYYEKEERGRGNFPDRFSARQFPNYSSELNVNALLLGDSALYLCASSSRAQGNSPLHFGNGTRLTVT.

The rearrangement links TRBV28 to TRBJ1-2; 11 positions match TRBD1. Germline CDR1 and CDR2: MDHEN and SYDVKM. The CDR3 is made up of 14 amino acids. The V segment lost 4 bases and the J segment 6 bases; nucleotides outside the gene matches: 4. CDR3 in DNA: TGTGCCAGCAGTTCGGGGACAGGGGGGCATGGCTACACCTTC. Its protein is CASSSGTGGHGYTF.

V usage is TRBV2 and J usage is TRBJ2-1; 9 bases align to TRBD2. The CDR3 covers 15 residues. Germline assignment: CDR1 SNHLY and CDR2 FYNNEI. After removal of 6 bases from V and 4 bases from J, the junction contained 7 bases not matched to a gene. For the CDR3, the DNA is TGTGCCAGCAGAGAGCGCGGGGGGGCTTACAATGAGCAGTTCTTC. Translated, it gives CASRERGGAYNEQFF.

This clone was observed once. Other nucleotide sequences from this sample produce the same CDR3. The V and J genes are TRBV13 and TRBJ1-1; no definite D call. The CDR3 totals 11 residues. Germline CDR1 PRHDT, CDR2 FYEKMQ (reference sequence). V was clipped by 3 bases and J by 5 bases, with 4 bases between them. CDR3 residues: CASSLRTEAFF. The CDR3 coding sequence is TGTGCCAGCAGCTTGAGGACTGAAGCTTTCTTT. Full variable domain (missing parts from reference TRBV13 and TRBJ1-1): AAGVIQSPRHLIKEKRETATLKCYPIPRHDTVYWYQQGPGQDPQFLISFYEKMQSDKGSIPDRFSAQQFSDYHSELNMSSLELGDSALYFCASSLRTEAFFGQGTRLTVV.

The rearrangement uses TRBV2 and TRBJ1-1; the match to TRBD1 covers 9 bases. With 8 bases clipped from V and 2 bases from J, the junction kept 3 bases outside the gene matches. This CDR3 is built from 13 residues. The V gene's germline CDR1 is SNHLY and CDR2 FYNNEI. CDR3 bases: TGTGCCAGCGGGGGACAGGGAAACACTGAAGCTTTCTTT. This sequence encodes CASGGQGNTEAFF.

The chain has TRBV28 and TRBJ1-2, with D possibly TRBD1 on 6 matching bases. Germline CDR1 reads MDHEN; CDR2 reads SYDVKM. CDR3 size: 16 residues. V lost 6 bases, J lost 8 bases, and 25 bases lay in between. CDR3 nucleotide sequence: TGTGCCAGCAGCCGAACCCGGCAGGGGAGGGAGGAGGGCTACACCTTC. Translation: CASSRTRQGREEGYTF.

Notes on this clone: At one boundary the junction diverges from the germline segment, which might be a read error. This chain joins TRBV4-1 and TRBJ1-2; no clear D gene. CDR3 length: 13 residues. Germline lookup yields CDR1 MGHRA and CDR2 YSYEKL. The CDR3 protein is CASSQGFVSDLAF. CDR3 bases: TGCGCCAGCAGCCAAGGCTTCGTCTCCGATTTAGCCTTC.

Regarding this clone: The same CDR3 is also encoded by other DNA sequences in this sample. The V gene is TRBV28, the J gene TRBJ1-2; unclear D gene. Germline values: CDR1 MDHEN, CDR2 SYDVKM. Trimming took off 8 bases at V and 1 base at J, with 8 bases between the two ends. The CDR3 runs to 12 residues. The CDR3 coding sequence is TGTGCCAGCTCTTCCAGTAACTATGGCTACACCTTC. Encoded protein: CASSSSNYGYTF.